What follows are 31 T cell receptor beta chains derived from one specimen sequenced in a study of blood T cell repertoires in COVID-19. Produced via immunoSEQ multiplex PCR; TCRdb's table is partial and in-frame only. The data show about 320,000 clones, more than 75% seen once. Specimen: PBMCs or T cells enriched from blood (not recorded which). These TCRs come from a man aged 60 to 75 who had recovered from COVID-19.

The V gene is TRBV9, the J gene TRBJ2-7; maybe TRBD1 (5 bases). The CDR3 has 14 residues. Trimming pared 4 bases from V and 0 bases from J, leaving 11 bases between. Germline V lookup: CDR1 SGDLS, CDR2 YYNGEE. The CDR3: CASSLGPSSYEQYF. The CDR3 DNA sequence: TGTGCCAGCAGCTTGGGGCCGAGCTCCTACGAGCAGTACTTC.

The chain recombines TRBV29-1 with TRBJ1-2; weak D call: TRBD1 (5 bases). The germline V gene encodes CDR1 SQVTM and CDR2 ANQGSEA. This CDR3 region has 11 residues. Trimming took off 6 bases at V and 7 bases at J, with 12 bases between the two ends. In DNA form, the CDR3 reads TGCAGCGTGTTCAGGGAGGCTGGCTACACCTTC. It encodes CSVFREAGYTF.

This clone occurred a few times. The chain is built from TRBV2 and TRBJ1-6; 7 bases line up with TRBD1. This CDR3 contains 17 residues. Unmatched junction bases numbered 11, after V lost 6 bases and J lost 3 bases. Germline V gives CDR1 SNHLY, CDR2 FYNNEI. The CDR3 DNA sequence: TGTGCCAGCAGCAATCTCTGGGACAGCCGCTATAATTCACCCCTCCACTTT. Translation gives CASSNLWDSRYNSPLHF.

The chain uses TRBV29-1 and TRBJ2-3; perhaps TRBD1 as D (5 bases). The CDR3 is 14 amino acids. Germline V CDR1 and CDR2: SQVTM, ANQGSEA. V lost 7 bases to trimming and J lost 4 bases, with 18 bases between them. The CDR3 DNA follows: TGCAGCGGCACCGCAAGACGACAGCCAGATACGCAGTATTTT. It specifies CSGTARRQPDTQYF.

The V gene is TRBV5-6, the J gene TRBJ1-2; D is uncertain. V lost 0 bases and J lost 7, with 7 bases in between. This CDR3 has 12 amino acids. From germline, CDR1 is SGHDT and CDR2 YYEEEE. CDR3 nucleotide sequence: TGTGCCAGCAGCTTGGCACCGGTTGGCTACACCTTC. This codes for CASSLAPVGYTF. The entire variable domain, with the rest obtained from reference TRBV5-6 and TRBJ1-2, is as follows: DAGVTQSPTHLIKTRGQQVTLRCSPKSGHDTVSWYQQALGQGPQFIFQYYEEEERQRGNFPDRFSGHQFPNYSSELNVNALLLGDSALYLCASSLAPVGYTFGSGTRLTVV.

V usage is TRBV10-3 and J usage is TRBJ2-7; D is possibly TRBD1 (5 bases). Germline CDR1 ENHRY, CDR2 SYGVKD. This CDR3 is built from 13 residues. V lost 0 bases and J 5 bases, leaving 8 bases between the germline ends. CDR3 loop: CAISESLGHEQYF. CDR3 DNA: TGTGCCATCAGTGAGTCGCTGGGGCACGAGCAGTACTTC.

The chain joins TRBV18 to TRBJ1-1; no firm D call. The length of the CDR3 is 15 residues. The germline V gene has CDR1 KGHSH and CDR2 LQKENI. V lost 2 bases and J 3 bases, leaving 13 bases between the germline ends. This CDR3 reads CASSPYTRLDTEAFF. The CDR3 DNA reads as TGTGCCAGCTCACCATACACCCGCCTGGACACTGAAGCTTTCTTT.

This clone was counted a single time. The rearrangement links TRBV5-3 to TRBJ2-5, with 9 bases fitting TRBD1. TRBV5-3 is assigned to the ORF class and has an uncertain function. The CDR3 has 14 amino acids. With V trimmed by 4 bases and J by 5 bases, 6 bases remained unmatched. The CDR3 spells CARSEKQGAETQYF. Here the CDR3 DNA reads TGTGCCAGAAGCGAAAAACAGGGGGCCGAGACCCAGTACTTC.

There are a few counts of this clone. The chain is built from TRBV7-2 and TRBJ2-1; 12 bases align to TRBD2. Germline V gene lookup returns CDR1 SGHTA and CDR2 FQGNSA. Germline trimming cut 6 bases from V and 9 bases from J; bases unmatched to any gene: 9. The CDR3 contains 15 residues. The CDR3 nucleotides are TGTGCCAGCAGTTTCCGACTAGCGGGAGTGGGTGAGCAGTTCTTC. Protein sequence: CASSFRLAGVGEQFF.

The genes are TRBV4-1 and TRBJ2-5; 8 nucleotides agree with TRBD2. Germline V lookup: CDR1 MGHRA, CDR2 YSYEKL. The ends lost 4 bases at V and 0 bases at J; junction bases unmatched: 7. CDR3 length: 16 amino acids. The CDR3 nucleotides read TGCGCCAGCAGCCGCCAACGGGGGGGGTACCAAGAGACCCAGTACTTC. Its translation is CASSRQRGGYQETQYF.

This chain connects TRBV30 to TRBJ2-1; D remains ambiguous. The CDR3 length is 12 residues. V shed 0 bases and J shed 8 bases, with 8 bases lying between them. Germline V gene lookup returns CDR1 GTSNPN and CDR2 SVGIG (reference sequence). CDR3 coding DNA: TGTGCCTGGAGTGTATTCGGTCATGAGCAGTTCTTC. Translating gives CAWSVFGHEQFF. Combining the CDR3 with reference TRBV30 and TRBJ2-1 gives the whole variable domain SQTIHQWPATLVQPVGSPLSLECTVEGTSNPNLYWYRQAAGRGLQLLFYSVGIGQISSEVPQNLSASRPQDRQFILSSKKLLLSDSGFYLCAWSVFGHEQFFGPGTRLTVL.

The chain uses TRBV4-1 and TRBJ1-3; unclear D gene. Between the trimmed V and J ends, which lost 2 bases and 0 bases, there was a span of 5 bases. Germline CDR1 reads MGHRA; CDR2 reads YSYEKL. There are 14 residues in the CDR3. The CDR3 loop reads CASSQTASGNTIYF. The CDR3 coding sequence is TGCGCCAGCAGCCAAACAGCCTCTGGAAACACCATATATTTT.

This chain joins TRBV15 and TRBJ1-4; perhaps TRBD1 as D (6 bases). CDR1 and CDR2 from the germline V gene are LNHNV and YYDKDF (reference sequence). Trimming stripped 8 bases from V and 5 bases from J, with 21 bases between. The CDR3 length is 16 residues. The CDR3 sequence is CATGPGGEGVNEKLFF. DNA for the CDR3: TGTGCCACCGGGCCTGGGGGCGAGGGGGTAAATGAAAAACTGTTTTTT.

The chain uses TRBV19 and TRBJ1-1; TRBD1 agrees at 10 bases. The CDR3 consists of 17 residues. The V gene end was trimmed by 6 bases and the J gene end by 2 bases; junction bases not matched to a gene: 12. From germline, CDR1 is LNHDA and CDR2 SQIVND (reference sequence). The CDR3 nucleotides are TGTGCCAGTAGCCGTCGGGACAGGGGCGAAATCAACACTGAAGCTTTCTTT. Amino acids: CASSRRDRGEINTEAFF.

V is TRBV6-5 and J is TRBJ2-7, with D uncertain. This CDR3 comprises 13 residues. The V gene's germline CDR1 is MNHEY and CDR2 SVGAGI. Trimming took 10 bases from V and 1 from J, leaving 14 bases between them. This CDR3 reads CATSDILSYEQYF. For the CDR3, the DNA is TGTGCCACCTCAGACATCTTGTCCTACGAGCAGTACTTC.

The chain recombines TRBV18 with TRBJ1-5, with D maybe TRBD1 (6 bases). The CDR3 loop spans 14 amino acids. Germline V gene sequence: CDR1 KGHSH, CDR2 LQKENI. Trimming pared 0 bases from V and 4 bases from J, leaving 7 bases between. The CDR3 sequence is CASSPPDRNQPQHF. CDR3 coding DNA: TGTGCCAGCTCACCACCGGACAGAAATCAGCCCCAGCATTTT.

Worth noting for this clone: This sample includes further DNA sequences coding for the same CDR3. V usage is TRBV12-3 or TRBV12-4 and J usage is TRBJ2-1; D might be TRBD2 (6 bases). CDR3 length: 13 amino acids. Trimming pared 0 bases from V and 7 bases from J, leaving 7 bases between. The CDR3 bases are TGTGCCAGCAGTTTAGCGCGGGGAAATGAGCAGTTCTTC. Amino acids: CASSLARGNEQFF.

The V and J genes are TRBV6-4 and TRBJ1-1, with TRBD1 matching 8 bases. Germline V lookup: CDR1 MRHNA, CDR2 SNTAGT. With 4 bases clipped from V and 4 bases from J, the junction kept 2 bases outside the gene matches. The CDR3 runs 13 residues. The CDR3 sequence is CASSGTGSTEAFF. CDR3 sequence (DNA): TGTGCCAGCAGTGGGACAGGGAGCACTGAAGCTTTCTTT.

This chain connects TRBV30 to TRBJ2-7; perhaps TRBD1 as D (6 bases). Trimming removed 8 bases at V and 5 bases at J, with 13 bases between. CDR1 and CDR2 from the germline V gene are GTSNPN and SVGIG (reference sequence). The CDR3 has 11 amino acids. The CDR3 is CALSQGNEQYF. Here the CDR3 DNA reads TGTGCCCTAAGTCAGGGGAACGAGCAGTACTTC.

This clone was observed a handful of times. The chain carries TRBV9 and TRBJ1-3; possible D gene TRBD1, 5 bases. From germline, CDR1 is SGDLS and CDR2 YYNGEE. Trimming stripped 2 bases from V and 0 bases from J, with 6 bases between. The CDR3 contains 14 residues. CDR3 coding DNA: TGTGCCAGCAGCGTCAGGGTCTCTGGAAACACCATATATTTT. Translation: CASSVRVSGNTIYF. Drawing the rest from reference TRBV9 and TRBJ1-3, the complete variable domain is DSGVTQTPKHLITATGQRVTLRCSPRSGDLSVYWYQQSLDQGLQFLIQYYNGEERAKGNILERFSAQQFPDLHSELNLSSLELGDSALYFCASSVRVSGNTIYFGEGSWLTVV.

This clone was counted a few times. CDR3 region: CASSQGGLAGELFF. CDR3 in DNA: TGTGCCAGCAGCCAAGGGGGGCTCGCCGGGGAGCTGTTTTTT. V is TRBV4-2 and J is TRBJ2-2, with D possibly being TRBD1 (6 bases). Between the trimmed V and J ends, which lost 1 base and 6 bases, there was a span of 9 bases. The CDR3 spans 14 residues. Germline CDR1 and CDR2: LGHNA and YNFKEQ.

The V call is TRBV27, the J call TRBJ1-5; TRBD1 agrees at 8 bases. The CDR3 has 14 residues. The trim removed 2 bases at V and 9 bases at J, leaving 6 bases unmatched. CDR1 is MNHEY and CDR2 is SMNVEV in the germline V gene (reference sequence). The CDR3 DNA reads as TGTGCCAGCAGTTTAAGGGTACAGGGGGGGCCCCAGCATTTT. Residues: CASSLRVQGGPQHF.

CDR3 loop: CASRGDSPRVSPLHF. Here the CDR3 DNA reads TGTGCCAGCAGGGGGGACTCTCCCCGGGTTTCACCCCTCCACTTT. The chain recombines TRBV2 with TRBJ1-6, with a tentative D call TRBD1 (5 bases). The CDR3 is made up of 15 amino acids. Germline V gene data show CDR1 as SNHLY and CDR2 as FYNNEI. Between the trimmed V and J ends, which lost 6 bases and 9 bases, there was a span of 18 bases.

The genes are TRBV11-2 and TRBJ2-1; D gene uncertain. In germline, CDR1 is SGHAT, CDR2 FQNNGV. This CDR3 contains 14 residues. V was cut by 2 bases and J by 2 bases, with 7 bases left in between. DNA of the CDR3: TGTGCCAGCAGCTTACAAGCCCCCTACAATGAGCAGTTCTTC. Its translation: CASSLQAPYNEQFF.

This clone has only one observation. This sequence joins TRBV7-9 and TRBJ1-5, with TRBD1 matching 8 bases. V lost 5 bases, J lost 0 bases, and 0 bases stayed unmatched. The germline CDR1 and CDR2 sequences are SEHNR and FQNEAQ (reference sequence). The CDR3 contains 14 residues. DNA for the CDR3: TGTGCCAGCAGCACAGGGGGTAGCAATCAGCCCCAGCATTTT. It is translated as CASSTGGSNQPQHF.

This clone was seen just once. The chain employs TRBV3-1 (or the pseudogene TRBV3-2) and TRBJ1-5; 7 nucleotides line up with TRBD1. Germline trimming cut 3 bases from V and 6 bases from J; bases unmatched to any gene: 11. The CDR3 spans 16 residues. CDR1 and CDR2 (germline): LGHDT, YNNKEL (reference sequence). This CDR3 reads CASSQDDRVAGQPQHF. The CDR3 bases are TGTGCCAGCAGCCAGGATGACAGGGTCGCTGGTCAGCCCCAGCATTTT.

CDR3 nucleotides: TGCGCCAGCAGCCAACCACTAGTCAACAATGAGCAGTTCTTC. It is translated as CASSQPLVNNEQFF. The chain has TRBV4-1 and TRBJ2-1; D is possibly TRBD2 (5 bases). CDR3 length equals 14 residues. V was cut by 2 bases and J by 5 bases, with 10 bases left in between. From germline, CDR1 is MGHRA and CDR2 YSYEKL.

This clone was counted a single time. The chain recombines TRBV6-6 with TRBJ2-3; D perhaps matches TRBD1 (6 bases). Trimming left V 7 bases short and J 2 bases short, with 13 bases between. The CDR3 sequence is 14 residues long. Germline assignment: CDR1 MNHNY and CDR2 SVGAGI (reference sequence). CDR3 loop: CASTLNRATDTQYF. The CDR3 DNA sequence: TGTGCCAGCACCCTAAACAGGGCCACAGATACGCAGTATTTT.

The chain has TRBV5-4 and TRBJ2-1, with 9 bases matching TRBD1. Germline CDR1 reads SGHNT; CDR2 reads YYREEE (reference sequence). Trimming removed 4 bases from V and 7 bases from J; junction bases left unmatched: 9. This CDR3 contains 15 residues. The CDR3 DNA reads TGTGCCAGCAGCCACCCGGGACAGGGAAGGAATGAGCAGTTCTTC. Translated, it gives CASSHPGQGRNEQFF.

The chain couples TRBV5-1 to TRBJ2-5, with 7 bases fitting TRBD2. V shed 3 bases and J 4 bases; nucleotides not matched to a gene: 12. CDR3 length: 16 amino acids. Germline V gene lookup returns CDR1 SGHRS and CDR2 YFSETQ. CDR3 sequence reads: CASSSREAGNVETQYF. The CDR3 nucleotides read TGCGCCAGCAGCTCCCGGGAGGCAGGGAATGTAGAGACCCAGTACTTC.

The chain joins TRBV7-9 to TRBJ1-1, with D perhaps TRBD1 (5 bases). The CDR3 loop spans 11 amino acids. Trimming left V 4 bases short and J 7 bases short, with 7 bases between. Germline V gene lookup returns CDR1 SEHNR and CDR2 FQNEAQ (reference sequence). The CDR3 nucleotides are TGTGCCAGCAGCTCAGGGTATGAAGCTTTCTTT. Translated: CASSSGYEAFF.